The 9 T cell receptor beta chains reported below all come from one sample, sequenced in a study of blood T cell repertoires in COVID-19. TCRdb's table, derived via immunoSEQ multiplex PCR, lists solely in-frame clones and lacks some. The sample has 250,000 to 350,000 clones, around 85% seen once; the top ten hold over 1.1%. What was sequenced was peripheral blood. These receptors were collected from a human donor with COVID-19, enrolled during active disease. The donor label of this sample is uncertain.

The chain combines TRBV4-3 with TRBJ1-1; D perhaps matches TRBD1 (5 bases). The CDR3 runs 14 residues. Germline V gene sequence: CDR1 LGHNA, CDR2 YSLEER. The ends were cut back, 0 bases at V and 5 bases at J, with 10 bases in the middle. CDR3 region: CASSQDIGATEAFF. In DNA form, the CDR3 reads TGCGCCAGCAGCCAAGATATTGGGGCGACTGAAGCTTTCTTT.

The V gene is TRBV9, the J gene TRBJ2-1, with 8 bases aligning to TRBD1. The germline V gene encodes CDR1 SGDLS and CDR2 YYNGEE. CDR3 size: 15 residues. The trim removed 4 bases at V and 5 bases at J, leaving 8 bases unmatched. In DNA form, the CDR3 reads TGTGCCAGCAGCCCCCGGACAGGGACCGACAATGAGCAGTTCTTC. Protein sequence: CASSPRTGTDNEQFF.

The rearrangement uses TRBV20-1 and TRBJ1-1, with D uncertain. In germline, CDR1 is DFQATT, CDR2 SNEGSKA (reference sequence). This CDR3 has 14 residues. Trimming took off 3 bases at V and 2 bases at J, with 13 bases between the two ends. The CDR3 DNA sequence: TGCAGTGCTAGTAGAGGTTACCTCAACACTGAAGCTTTCTTT. It yields the protein CSASRGYLNTEAFF.

V usage is TRBV5-1 and J usage is TRBJ1-4; 9 bases fit TRBD1. Germline CDR1 SGHRS, CDR2 YFSETQ. This CDR3 spans 16 amino acids. After removal of 4 bases from V and 8 bases from J, the junction contained 12 bases not matched to a gene. The CDR3: CASSARTGQGGEKLFF. CDR3 coding DNA: TGCGCCAGCAGCGCACGGACGGGACAGGGTGGGGAAAAACTGTTTTTT.

Regarding this clone: The sample contains more than one DNA sequence encoding this CDR3. The rearrangement joins TRBV29-1 to TRBJ1-5; D is unresolved. Germline CDR1 and CDR2: SQVTM and ANQGSEA. The germline V and J ends were trimmed by 2 bases and 1 base, with 6 bases remaining between them. CDR3 length equals 13 residues. The CDR3 DNA is TGCAGCGTTGAAACGGGGAGCAATCAGCCCCAGCATTTT. Translating it yields CSVETGSNQPQHF.

In this sample, this clone turned up a few times. The chain recombines TRBV2 with TRBJ2-1; the D gene is possibly TRBD1 (6 bases). CDR1 is SNHLY, CDR2 FYNNEI, per germline. Trimming removed 7 bases at V and 3 bases at J, with 10 bases between. The CDR3 is 13 residues long. In DNA, the CDR3 is TGTGCCAGCATCAGGGGTAGCTACAATGAGCAGTTCTTC. Encoded protein: CASIRGSYNEQFF.

This clone has only a few counts. The rearrangement links TRBV6-1 to TRBJ2-3; 11 bases match TRBD1. This CDR3 has 19 residues. The ends lost 0 bases at V and 1 base at J; junction bases unmatched: 9. Per the germline V gene, CDR1 is MNHNS and CDR2 is SASEGT. Written as DNA, the CDR3 is TGTGCCAGCAGTGAAGCCCCTACTGGGACAGGGGGACGCACAGATACGCAGTATTTT. It translates to CASSEAPTGTGGRTDTQYF.

The J gene is TRBJ2-5, the V gene TRBV28; tentatively, D is TRBD1 (6 bases). Per germline, CDR1 MDHEN and CDR2 SYDVKM. Trimming cost V 6 bases and J 3 bases, with 17 bases left between them. The CDR3 sequence is 15 residues long. CDR3: CASRTTGSVEETQYF. The CDR3, as DNA: TGTGCCAGCAGGACAACAGGGTCGGTCGAAGAGACCCAGTACTTC.

The chain recombines TRBV3-1 (or the pseudogene TRBV3-2) with TRBJ1-1; TRBD1 is a possible D gene (6 bases). The V end was cut by 0 bases, the J end by 6 bases, with 14 bases between. The CDR3 contains 15 residues. The germline V gene encodes CDR1 LGHDT and CDR2 YNNKEL (reference sequence). CDR3 amino acids: CASSQDGGRVAEAFF. CDR3 sequence (DNA): TGTGCCAGCAGCCAAGACGGGGGGCGCGTAGCTGAAGCTTTCTTT.